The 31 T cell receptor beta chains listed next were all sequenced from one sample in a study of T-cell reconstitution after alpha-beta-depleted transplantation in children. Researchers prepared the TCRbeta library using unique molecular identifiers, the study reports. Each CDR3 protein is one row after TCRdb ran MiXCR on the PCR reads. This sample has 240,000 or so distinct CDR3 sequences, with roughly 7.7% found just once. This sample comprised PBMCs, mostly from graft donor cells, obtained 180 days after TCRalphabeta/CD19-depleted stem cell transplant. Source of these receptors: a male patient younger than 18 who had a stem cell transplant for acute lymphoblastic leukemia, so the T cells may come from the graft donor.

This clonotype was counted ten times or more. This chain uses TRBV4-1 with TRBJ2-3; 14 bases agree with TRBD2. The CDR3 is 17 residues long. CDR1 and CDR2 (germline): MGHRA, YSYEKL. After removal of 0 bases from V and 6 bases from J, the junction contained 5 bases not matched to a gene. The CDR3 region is CASSQDRRTSGRDTQYF. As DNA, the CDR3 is TGCGCCAGCAGCCAAGATCGTAGGACTAGCGGGAGGGATACGCAGTATTTT.

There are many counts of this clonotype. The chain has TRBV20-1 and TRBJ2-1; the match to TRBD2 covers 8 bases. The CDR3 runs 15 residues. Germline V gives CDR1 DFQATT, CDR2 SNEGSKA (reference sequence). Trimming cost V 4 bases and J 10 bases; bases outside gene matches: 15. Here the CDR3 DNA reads TGCAGTGCTAACAAACCGGGACTAGGGATGCAGGAGCAGTTCTTC. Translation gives CSANKPGLGMQEQFF.

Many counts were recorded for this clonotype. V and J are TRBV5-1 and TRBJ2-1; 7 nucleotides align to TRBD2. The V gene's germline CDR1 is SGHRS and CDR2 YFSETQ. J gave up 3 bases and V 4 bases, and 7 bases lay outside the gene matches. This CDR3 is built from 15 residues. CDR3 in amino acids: CASSLTRDYYNEQFF. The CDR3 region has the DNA TGCGCCAGCAGCCTGACCCGGGACTACTACAATGAGCAGTTCTTC.

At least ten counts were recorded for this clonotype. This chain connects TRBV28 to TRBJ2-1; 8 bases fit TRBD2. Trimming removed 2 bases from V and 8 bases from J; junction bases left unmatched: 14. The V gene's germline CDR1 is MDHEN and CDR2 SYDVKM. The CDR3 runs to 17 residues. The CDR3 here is CASSLNWEREGLDEQFF. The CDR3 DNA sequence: TGTGCCAGCAGTTTAAATTGGGAACGGGAGGGCCTCGATGAGCAGTTCTTC.

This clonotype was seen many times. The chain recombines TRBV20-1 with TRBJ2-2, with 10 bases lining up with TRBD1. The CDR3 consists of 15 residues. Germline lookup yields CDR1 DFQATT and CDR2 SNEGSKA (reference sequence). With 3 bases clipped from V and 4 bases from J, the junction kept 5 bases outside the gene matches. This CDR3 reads CSARGQGRVTGELFF. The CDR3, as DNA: TGCAGTGCTAGGGGACAGGGGAGGGTCACCGGGGAGCTGTTTTTT.

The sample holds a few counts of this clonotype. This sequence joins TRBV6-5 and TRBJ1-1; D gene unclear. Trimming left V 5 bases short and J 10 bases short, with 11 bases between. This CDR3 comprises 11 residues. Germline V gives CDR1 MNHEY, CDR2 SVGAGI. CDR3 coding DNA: TGTGCCAGCAGTCCCGGGAACGGAGCTTTCTTT. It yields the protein CASSPGNGAFF.

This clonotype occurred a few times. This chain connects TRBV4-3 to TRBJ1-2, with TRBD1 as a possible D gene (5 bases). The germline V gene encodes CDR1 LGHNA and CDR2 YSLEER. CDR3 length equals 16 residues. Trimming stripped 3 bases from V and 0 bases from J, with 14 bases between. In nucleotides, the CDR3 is TGCGCCAGCAGCCACATGGGGGATTTGGCTAACTATGGCTACACCTTC. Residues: CASSHMGDLANYGYTF.

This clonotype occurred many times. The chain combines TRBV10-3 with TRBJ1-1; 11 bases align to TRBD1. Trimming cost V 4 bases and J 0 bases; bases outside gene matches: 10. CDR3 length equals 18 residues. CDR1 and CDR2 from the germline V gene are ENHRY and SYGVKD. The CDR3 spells CAISARDRGSGMNTEAFF. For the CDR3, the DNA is TGTGCCATCAGTGCCCGGGACAGGGGGTCTGGGATGAACACTGAAGCTTTCTTT.

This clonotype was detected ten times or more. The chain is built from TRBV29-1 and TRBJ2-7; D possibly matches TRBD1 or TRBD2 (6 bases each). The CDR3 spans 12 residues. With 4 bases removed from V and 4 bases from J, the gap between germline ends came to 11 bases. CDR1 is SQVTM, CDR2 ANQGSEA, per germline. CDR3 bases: TGCAGCGTTGCGAGGGGGGCTTACGAGCAGTACTTC. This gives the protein CSVARGAYEQYF.

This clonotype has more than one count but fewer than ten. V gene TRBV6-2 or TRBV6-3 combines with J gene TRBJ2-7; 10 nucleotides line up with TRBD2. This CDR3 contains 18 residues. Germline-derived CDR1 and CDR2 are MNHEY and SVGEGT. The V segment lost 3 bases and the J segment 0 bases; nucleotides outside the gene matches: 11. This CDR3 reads CASSYPYRWTSGSYEQYF. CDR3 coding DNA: TGTGCCAGCAGTTATCCGTACCGATGGACTAGCGGCTCCTACGAGCAGTACTTC.

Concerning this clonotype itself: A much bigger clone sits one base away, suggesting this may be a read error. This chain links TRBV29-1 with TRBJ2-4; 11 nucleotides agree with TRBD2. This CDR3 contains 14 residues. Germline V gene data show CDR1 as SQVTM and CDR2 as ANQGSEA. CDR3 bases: TGCGGCGTTAGCGGGAGGGTAGCCAAAAACATTCAGTACTTC. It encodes CGVSGRVAKNIQYF.

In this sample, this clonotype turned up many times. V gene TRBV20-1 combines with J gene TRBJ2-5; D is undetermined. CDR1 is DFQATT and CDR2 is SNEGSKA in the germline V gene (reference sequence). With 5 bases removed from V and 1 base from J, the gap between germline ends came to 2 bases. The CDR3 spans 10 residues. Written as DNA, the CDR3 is TGCAGTGCTCCCCAAGAGACCCAGTACTTC. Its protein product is CSAPQETQYF.

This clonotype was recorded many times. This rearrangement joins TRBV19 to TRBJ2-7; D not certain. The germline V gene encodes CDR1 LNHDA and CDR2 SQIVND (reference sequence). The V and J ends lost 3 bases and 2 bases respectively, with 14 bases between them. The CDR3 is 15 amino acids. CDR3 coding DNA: TGTGCCAGTAGTATCGGAACATCGATGGCCTACGAGCAGTACTTC. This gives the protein CASSIGTSMAYEQYF.

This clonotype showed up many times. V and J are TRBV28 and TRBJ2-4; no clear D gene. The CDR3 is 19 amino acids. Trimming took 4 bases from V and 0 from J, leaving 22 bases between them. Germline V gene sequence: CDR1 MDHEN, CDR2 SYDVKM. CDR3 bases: TGTGCCAGCAGTTCCGAGACTCTCTCATACGTCCTAGCCAAAAACATTCAGTACTTC. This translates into CASSSETLSYVLAKNIQYF.

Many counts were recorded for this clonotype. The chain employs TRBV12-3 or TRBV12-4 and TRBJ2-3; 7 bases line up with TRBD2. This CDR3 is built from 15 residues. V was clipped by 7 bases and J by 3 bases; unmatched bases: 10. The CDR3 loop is CASMGGNGKTDTQYF. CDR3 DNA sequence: TGTGCCAGCATGGGGGGGAACGGGAAGACAGATACGCAGTATTTT.

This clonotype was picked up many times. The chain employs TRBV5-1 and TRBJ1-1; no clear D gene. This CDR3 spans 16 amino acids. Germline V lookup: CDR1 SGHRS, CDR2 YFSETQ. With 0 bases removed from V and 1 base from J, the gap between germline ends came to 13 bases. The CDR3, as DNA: TGCGCCAGCAGCTTGGAGGACCCGGGGAGGAACACTGAAGCTTTCTTT. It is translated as CASSLEDPGRNTEAFF.

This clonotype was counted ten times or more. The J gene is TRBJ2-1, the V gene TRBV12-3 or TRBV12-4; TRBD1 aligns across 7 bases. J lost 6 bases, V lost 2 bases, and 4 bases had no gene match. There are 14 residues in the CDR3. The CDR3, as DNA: TGTGCCAGCAGTTTAAGGGCAGGGGGCAATGAGCAGTTCTTC. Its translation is CASSLRAGGNEQFF.

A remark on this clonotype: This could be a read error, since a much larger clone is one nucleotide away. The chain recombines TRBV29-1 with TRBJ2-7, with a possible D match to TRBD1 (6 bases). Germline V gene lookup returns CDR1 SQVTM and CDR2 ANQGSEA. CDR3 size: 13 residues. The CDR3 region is CSVVQGRLYDQYF. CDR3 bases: TGCAGCGTTGTCCAGGGGCGCCTCTACGACCAGTACTTC.

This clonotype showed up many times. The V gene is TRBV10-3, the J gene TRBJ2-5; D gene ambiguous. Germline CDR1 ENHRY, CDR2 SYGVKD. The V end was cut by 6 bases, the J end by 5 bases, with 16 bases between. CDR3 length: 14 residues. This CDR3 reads CAIRTGPAGETQYF. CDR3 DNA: TGTGCCATCAGAACCGGGCCGGCAGGCGAGACCCAGTACTTC.

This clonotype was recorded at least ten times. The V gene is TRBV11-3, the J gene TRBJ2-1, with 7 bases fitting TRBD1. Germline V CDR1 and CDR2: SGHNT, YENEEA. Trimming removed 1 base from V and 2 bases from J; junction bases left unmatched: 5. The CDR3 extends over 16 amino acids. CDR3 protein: CASSLGSDRPYNEQFF. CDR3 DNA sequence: TGTGCCAGCAGCTTAGGGTCGGACAGGCCCTACAATGAGCAGTTCTTC. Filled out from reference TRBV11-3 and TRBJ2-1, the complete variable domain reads EAGVVQSPRYKIIEKKQPVAFWCNPISGHNTLYWYLQNLGQGPELLIRYENEEAVDDSQLPKDRFSAERLKGVDSTLKIQPAELGDSAVYLCASSLGSDRPYNEQFFGPGTRLTVL.

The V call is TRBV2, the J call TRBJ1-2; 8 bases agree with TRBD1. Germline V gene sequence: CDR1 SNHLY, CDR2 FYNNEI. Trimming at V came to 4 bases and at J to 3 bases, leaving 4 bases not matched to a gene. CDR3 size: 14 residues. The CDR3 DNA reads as TGTGCCAGCAGTGCCGACAGGGGTGACTATGGCTACACCTTC. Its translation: CASSADRGDYGYTF.

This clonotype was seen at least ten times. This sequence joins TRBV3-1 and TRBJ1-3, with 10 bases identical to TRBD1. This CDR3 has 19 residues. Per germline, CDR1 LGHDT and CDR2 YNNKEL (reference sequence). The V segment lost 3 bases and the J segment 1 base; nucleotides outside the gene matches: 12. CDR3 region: CASSHPIGTGETSGNTIYF. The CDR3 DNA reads TGTGCCAGCAGCCACCCAATAGGGACAGGGGAAACGTCTGGAAACACCATATATTTT.

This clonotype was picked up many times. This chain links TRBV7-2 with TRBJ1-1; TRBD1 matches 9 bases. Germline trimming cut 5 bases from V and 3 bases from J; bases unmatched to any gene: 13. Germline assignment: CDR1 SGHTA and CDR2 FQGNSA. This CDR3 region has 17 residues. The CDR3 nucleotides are TGTGCCAGCAGCCACCACAGGGGGCTGATAGTTGACACTGAAGCTTTCTTT. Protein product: CASSHHRGLIVDTEAFF.

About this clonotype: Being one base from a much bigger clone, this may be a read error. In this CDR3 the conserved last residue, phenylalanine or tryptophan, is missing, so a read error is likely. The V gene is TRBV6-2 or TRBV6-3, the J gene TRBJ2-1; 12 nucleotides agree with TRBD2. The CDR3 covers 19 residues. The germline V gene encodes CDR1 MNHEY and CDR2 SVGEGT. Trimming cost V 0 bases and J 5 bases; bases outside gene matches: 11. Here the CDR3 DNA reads TGTGCCAGCAGTTACTCTAAACCGACTAGCGGGAGAGCCGACAATGAGCAGTTCTCC. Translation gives CASSYSKPTSGRADNEQFS.

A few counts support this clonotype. CDR3 coding DNA: TGCGCCAGCAGCCAAGAGGGAGGTTTATACAATGAGCAGTTCTTC. Amino acids: CASSQEGGLYNEQFF. The chain carries TRBV4-1 and TRBJ2-1, with D perhaps TRBD2 (6 bases). This CDR3 comprises 15 residues. CDR1 is MGHRA and CDR2 is YSYEKL in the germline V gene. V gave up 0 bases and J gave up 4 bases, with 10 bases separating them.

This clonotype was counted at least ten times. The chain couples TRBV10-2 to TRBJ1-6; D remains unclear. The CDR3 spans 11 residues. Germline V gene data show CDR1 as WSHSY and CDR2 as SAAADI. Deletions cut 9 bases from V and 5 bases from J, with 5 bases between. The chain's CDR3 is CASGDNSPLHF. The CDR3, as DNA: TGCGCCAGTGGGGATAATTCACCCCTCCACTTT.

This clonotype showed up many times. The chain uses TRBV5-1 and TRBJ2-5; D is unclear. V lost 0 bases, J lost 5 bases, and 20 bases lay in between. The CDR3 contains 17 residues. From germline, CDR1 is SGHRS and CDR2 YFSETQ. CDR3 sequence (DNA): TGCGCCAGCAGCTTGGAAATAGACGGCCCGCCTGTGGAGACCCAGTACTTC. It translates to CASSLEIDGPPVETQYF.

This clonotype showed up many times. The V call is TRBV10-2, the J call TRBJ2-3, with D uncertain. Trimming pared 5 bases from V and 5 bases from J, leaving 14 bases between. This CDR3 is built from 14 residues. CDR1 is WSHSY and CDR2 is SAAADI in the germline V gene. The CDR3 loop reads CASSTRAMGDTQYF. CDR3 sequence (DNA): TGCGCCAGCAGTACTCGGGCGATGGGAGATACGCAGTATTTT.

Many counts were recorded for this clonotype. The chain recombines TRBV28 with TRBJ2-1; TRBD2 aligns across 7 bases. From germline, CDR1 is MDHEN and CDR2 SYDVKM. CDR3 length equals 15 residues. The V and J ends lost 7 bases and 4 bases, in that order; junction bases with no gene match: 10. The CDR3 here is CASIGRPVSYNEQFF. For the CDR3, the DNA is TGTGCCAGCATCGGGAGGCCCGTATCTTACAATGAGCAGTTCTTC.

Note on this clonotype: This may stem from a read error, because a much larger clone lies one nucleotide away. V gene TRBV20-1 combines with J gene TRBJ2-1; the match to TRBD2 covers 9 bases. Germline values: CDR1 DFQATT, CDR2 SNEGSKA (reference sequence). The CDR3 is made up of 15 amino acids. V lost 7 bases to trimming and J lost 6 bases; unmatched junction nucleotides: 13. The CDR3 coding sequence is TGCAGTGGTACGGGGACTAGCTTAGGGGGCAATGAGCAGTTCTTC. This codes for CSGTGTSLGGNEQFF.

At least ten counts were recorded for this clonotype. CDR3 protein: CASSLVLADTQYF. CDR3 coding DNA: TGTGCCAGCAGCTTAGTGTTGGCAGATACGCAGTATTTT. V is TRBV7-8 and J is TRBJ2-3; no clear D. Trimming took 1 base from V and 4 from J, leaving 6 bases between them. This CDR3 has 13 amino acids. Germline V gene sequence: CDR1 SGHVS, CDR2 FQNEAQ.